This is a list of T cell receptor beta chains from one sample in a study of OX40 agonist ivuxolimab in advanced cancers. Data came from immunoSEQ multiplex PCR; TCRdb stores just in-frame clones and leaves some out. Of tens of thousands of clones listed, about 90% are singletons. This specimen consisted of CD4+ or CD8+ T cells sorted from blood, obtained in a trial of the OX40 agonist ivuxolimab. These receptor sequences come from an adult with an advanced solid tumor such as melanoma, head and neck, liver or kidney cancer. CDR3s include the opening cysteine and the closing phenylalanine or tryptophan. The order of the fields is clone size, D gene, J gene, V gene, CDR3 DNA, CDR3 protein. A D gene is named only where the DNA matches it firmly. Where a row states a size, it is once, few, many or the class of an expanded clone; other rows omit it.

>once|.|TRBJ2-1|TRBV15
TGTGCCACCAGCATTCGAAGGGACTCTCGGTTCTTC
CATSIRRDSRFF
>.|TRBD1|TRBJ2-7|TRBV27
TGTGCCAGCAGTTTAAAGTGGGGACAGACCTACGAGCAGTACTTC
CASSLKWGQTYEQYF
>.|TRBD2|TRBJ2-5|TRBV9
TGTGCCAGCAGCGTAGGAGCGGGAGGGCCGGAGACCCAGTACTTC
CASSVGAGGPETQYF
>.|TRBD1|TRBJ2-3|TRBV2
TGTGCCAGCAGCCCGGGACAGGGGGAGAATACGCAGTATTTT
CASSPGQGENTQYF
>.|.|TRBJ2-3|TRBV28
TGTGCCAGCAGTCAACTCGGACCCTCGGGAGATACGCAGTATTTT
CASSQLGPSGDTQYF
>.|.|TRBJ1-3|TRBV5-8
TGTGCCAGCAGCTTGGCAGGGTCTGGAAACACCATATATTTT
CASSLAGSGNTIYF
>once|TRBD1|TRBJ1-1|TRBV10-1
TGCGCCAGCAGTGAGTCCGGACAGGCCCTCCTTTACACTGAAGCTTTCTTT
CASSESGQALLYTEAFF
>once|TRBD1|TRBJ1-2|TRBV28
TGTGCCATCAAGGTCGCCACCGGGACAGCGAACTATGGCTACACCTTC
CAIKVATGTANYGYTF
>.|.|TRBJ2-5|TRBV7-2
TGTGCCAGCAGCTTACTAGCGCAAGAGACCCAGTACTTC
CASSLLAQETQYF
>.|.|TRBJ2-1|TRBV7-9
TGTGCCAGCACCCCTGGTCTAGCTTTCTACAATGAGCAGTTCTTC
CASTPGLAFYNEQFF
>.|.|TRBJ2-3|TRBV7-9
TGTGCCAGCAGCTCCGAGGATACGCAGTATTTT
CASSSEDTQYF
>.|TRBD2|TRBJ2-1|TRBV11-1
TGTGCCAGCAGCCCACCGGGACTAGCGGGAGGACATGAGCAGTTCTTC
CASSPPGLAGGHEQFF
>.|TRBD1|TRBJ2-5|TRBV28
TGTGCCAGCAGCCTGACAGACAGGGGATTTCAAGAGACCCAGTACTTC
CASSLTDRGFQETQYF
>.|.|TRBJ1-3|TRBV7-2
TGTGCCAGCCGAATGGGGGGTTTGGTCTCTGGAAACACCATATATTTT
CASRMGGLVSGNTIYF
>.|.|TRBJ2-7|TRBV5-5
TGTGCCAGCAGCGTCTTGGTGGGCGCGCGCTCCTACGAGCAGTACTTC
CASSVLVGARSYEQYF
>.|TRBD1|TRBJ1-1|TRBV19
TGTGCCAGTAGTGGACGGGACAGGGTCACTGAAGCTTTCTTT
CASSGRDRVTEAFF
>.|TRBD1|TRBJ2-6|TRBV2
TGTGCCAGCAGTGAGGACAGGACTGGGGCCAACGTCCTGACTTTC
CASSEDRTGANVLTF
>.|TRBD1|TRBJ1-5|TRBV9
TGTGCCAGCAGCGCCCGGGGACAGGCCGACCAGCCCCAGCATTTT
CASSARGQADQPQHF
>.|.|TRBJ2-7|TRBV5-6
TGTGCCAGCAGCTTGGACACCTACGAGCAGTACTTC
CASSLDTYEQYF
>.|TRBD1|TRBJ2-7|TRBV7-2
TGTGCCAGCAGCTCGAGGGACAGGGACCACGAGCAGTACTTC
CASSSRDRDHEQYF
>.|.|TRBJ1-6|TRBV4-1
TGCGCCAGCAGCCAAGTTGACATGGGGCTTCTCTCCTATAATTCACCCCTCCACTTT
CASSQVDMGLLSYNSPLHF
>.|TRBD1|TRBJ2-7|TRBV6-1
TGTGCCAGCACCCGACAGGGTAGAATGGCCGAGCAGTACTTC
CASTRQGRMAEQYF
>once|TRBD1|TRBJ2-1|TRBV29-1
TGCAGCGGGACAGGGGGCAATCGGAATGAGCAGTTCTTC
CSGTGGNRNEQFF
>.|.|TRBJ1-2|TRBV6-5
TGTGCCAGCAGTCCGACTCGTCGACAAGATGGCTACACCTTC
CASSPTRRQDGYTF
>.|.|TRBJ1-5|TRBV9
TGTGCCAGCAGCGTAGGGTTCCTACCCGGGGCAGACAATCAGCCCCAGCATTTT
CASSVGFLPGADNQPQHF
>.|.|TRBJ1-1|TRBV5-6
TGTGCCAGCAGCTTGGGGCCTGAAGCTTTCTTT
CASSLGPEAFF
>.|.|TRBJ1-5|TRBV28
TGTGCCAGCAGTTTTGGGTACCAGCCCCAGCATTTT
CASSFGYQPQHF
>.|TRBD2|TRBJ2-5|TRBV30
TGTGCCTGGAGTGTGGGGACTATCCAAGAGACCCAGTACTTC
CAWSVGTIQETQYF
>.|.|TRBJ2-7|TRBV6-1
TGTGCCAGCAGGACACGGGGGAGAACGTACGAGCAGTACTTC
CASRTRGRTYEQYF
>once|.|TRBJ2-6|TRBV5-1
TGCGCCAGCAGCTCGGGACGAAGCTCTGGGGCCAACGTCCTGACTTTC
CASSSGRSSGANVLTF
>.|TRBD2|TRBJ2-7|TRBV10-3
TGTGCCATCATGGAGGGCGGGGGTAACTACGAGCAGTACTTC
CAIMEGGGNYEQYF
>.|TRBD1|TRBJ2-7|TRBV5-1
TGCGCCAGCAGCCGGGACAGAGACTCCTACGAGCAGTACTTC
CASSRDRDSYEQYF
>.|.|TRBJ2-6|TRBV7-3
TGTGCCAGCAGCTTAGGTTTAGGTGGGGCCAACGTCCTGACTTTC
CASSLGLGGANVLTF
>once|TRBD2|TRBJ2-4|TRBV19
TGTGCCAGTAGTATTCCAGCGGGAGGGACCAAAAACATTCAGTACTTC
CASSIPAGGTKNIQYF
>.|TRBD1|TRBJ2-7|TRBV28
TGTGCCAGCAGTATAATAGGGACAGGAGGCGAGCAGTACTTC
CASSIIGTGGEQYF
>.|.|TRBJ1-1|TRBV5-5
TGTGCCAGCAGCTTGGCCTTGACAGTCAGGAACACTGAAGCTTTCTTT
CASSLALTVRNTEAFF
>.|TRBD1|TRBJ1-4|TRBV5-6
TGTGCCAGCAGCTTGTGGGGGGGACAGGGAGGAAAACTGTTTTTT
CASSLWGGQGGKLFF
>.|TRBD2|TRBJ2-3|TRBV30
TGTGCCTGGAATTCGGGACTATCAAGCACAGATACGCAGTATTTT
CAWNSGLSSTDTQYF
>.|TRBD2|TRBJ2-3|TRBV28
TGTGCCAGCAGTTGGGGAGGGGCCGTGGGTGTACCAGATACGCAGTATTTT
CASSWGGAVGVPDTQYF
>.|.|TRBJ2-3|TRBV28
TGTGCCAGCTGTTTGGGGGCCACAGATACGCAGTATTTT
CASCLGATDTQYF
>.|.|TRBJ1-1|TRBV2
TGTGCCAGCAGTAATAGGGACGGACTAATGAACACTGAAGCTTTCTTT
CASSNRDGLMNTEAFF
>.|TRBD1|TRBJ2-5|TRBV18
TGTGCCAGCTCACCGGGACAGGGAACCCAAGAGACCCAGTACTTC
CASSPGQGTQETQYF
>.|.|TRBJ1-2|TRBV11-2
TGTGCCAGCAGCTTAGATCCCTCAGGGAGGTATGGCTACACCTTC
CASSLDPSGRYGYTF